A selection of T cell receptor beta chains follows, all from one sample in a study of cytomegalovirus exposure and HLA in healthy donors. Clones were read by immunoSEQ multiplex PCR, and TCRdb kept only the in-frame ones, dropping some. The table lists approximately 230,000 clones, 87% of them singletons. The sequencing sample was made of PBMCs. These receptor sequences come from a man aged 18 to 29 in good health and CMV-seropositive. Each CDR3 is given with its conserved first and last residue. Each record gives: CDR3 DNA, CDR3 protein, V gene, clone size, D gene, J gene. A D gene is named only where the DNA matches it firmly. Not every row has a clone size; where given, it reads once, few, many or a size class.

CDR3nt: TGTGCCTGGACCTGGGGATTACAGGAGACCCAGTACTTC; CDR3aa: CAWTWGLQETQYF; v_gene: TRBV30; abundance: -; d_gene: -; j_gene: TRBJ2-5
CDR3nt: TGTGCCAGCAGCTTTCGACAGGGATTGAACACTGAAGCTTTCTTT; CDR3aa: CASSFRQGLNTEAFF; v_gene: TRBV11-1; abundance: -; d_gene: TRBD1; j_gene: TRBJ1-1
CDR3nt: TGCGCCAGCAGCCAAGACTTACCGGACAGGGAAGGGCTCTACGAGCAGTACTTC; CDR3aa: CASSQDLPDREGLYEQYF; v_gene: TRBV4-3; abundance: -; d_gene: TRBD1; j_gene: TRBJ2-7
CDR3nt: TGTGCCAGCAGGCAAGGGACTAGCGGGAGTTATGAGCAGTTCTTC; CDR3aa: CASRQGTSGSYEQFF; v_gene: TRBV2; abundance: -; d_gene: TRBD2; j_gene: TRBJ2-1
CDR3nt: TGTGCCAGCAGTTTAAAATACGAGAACCAGCCCCAGCATTTT; CDR3aa: CASSLKYENQPQHF; v_gene: TRBV27; abundance: once; d_gene: -; j_gene: TRBJ1-5
CDR3nt: TGTGCCAGCAGCCCGACCCAGGGGGAATTAGCTTTCTTT; CDR3aa: CASSPTQGELAFF; v_gene: TRBV7-7; abundance: -; d_gene: TRBD1; j_gene: TRBJ1-1
CDR3nt: TGTGCCAGCAGCTTGTCGGGGCCCCCGAAGACCCAGTACTTC; CDR3aa: CASSLSGPPKTQYF; v_gene: TRBV5-6; abundance: -; d_gene: -; j_gene: TRBJ2-5
CDR3nt: TGTGCCAGCAGCGAGGGCGGAGTTGAGCAGTTCTTC; CDR3aa: CASSEGGVEQFF; v_gene: TRBV5-4; abundance: -; d_gene: -; j_gene: TRBJ2-1
CDR3nt: TGTGCCAGTAGTATAGCCCCGGGAGGGGCCAATCGCTTCTACGAGCAGTACTTC; CDR3aa: CASSIAPGGANRFYEQYF; v_gene: TRBV19; abundance: -; d_gene: TRBD2; j_gene: TRBJ2-7
CDR3nt: TGTGCCAGCAGCTCCAACACCCAACAGGGGTCTGAGAACAATGAGCAGTTCTTC; CDR3aa: CASSSNTQQGSENNEQFF; v_gene: TRBV5-8; abundance: -; d_gene: TRBD1; j_gene: TRBJ2-1
CDR3nt: TGTGCCTGGAGTTCGGCGGGGAACACTGAAGCTTTCTTT; CDR3aa: CAWSSAGNTEAFF; v_gene: TRBV30; abundance: -; d_gene: -; j_gene: TRBJ1-1
CDR3nt: TGTGCCAGCAGCCTGGGACCCCGCGGGGGAAACACCATATATTTT; CDR3aa: CASSLGPRGGNTIYF; v_gene: TRBV13; abundance: -; d_gene: -; j_gene: TRBJ1-3
CDR3nt: TGTGCCAGCAGTGTACTAGCGGCCGAATACACCGGGGAGCTGTTTTTT; CDR3aa: CASSVLAAEYTGELFF; v_gene: TRBV6-1; abundance: -; d_gene: TRBD2; j_gene: TRBJ2-2
CDR3nt: TGTGCCAGCAGTTACTCGGTGCAGGATGAGCAGTTCTTC; CDR3aa: CASSYSVQDEQFF; v_gene: TRBV6-6; abundance: -; d_gene: -; j_gene: TRBJ2-1
CDR3nt: TGTGCCAGCAGCTTCCCGGGACTAGCGGGATCCTACGAGCAGTACTTC; CDR3aa: CASSFPGLAGSYEQYF; v_gene: TRBV12-1; abundance: once; d_gene: -; j_gene: TRBJ2-7
CDR3nt: TGTGCCAGCAGTTTCCCCCGGACAGGATCTCGTGGCTACACCTTC; CDR3aa: CASSFPRTGSRGYTF; v_gene: TRBV5-6; abundance: -; d_gene: TRBD1; j_gene: TRBJ1-2
CDR3nt: TGTGCCAGCAGTGAAGGTCCGAGGGTTGACTATGGCTACACCTTC; CDR3aa: CASSEGPRVDYGYTF; v_gene: TRBV6-1; abundance: -; d_gene: -; j_gene: TRBJ1-2
CDR3nt: TGTGCCAGCAGCTTACCGGTTGGCACTGAAGCTTTCTTT; CDR3aa: CASSLPVGTEAFF; v_gene: TRBV7-9; abundance: -; d_gene: -; j_gene: TRBJ1-1
CDR3nt: TGTGCCAGCAGCCGAGACAGAGATAGCAATCAGCCCCAGCATTTT; CDR3aa: CASSRDRDSNQPQHF; v_gene: TRBV2; abundance: -; d_gene: -; j_gene: TRBJ1-5
CDR3nt: TGCAGCACCTCTTACAGGGAGCCGGAGACCCAGTACTTC; CDR3aa: CSTSYREPETQYF; v_gene: TRBV29-1; abundance: -; d_gene: -; j_gene: TRBJ2-5
CDR3nt: TGTGCCATCAGTGAGTCCCTTATATCGTGGGGCTACACCTTC; CDR3aa: CAISESLISWGYTF; v_gene: TRBV10-3; abundance: -; d_gene: -; j_gene: TRBJ1-2
CDR3nt: TGTGCCAGCAAGATTAAGGGCTTCGACAATGAGCAGTTCTTC; CDR3aa: CASKIKGFDNEQFF; v_gene: TRBV11-1; abundance: -; d_gene: -; j_gene: TRBJ2-1
CDR3nt: TGTGCCAGCAATCTAGCTGGAGGGACTTCGCAGTTCTTC; CDR3aa: CASNLAGGTSQFF; v_gene: TRBV28; abundance: -; d_gene: -; j_gene: TRBJ2-1
CDR3nt: TGTGCCAGCAGTTACTCTCGGCAGGGGGCGTACGAGCAGTACTTC; CDR3aa: CASSYSRQGAYEQYF; v_gene: TRBV6-6; abundance: -; d_gene: TRBD1; j_gene: TRBJ2-7
CDR3nt: TGTGCCAGCAGCTTAATAGTGACAGGGGGCGAGCAGTACTTC; CDR3aa: CASSLIVTGGEQYF; v_gene: TRBV7-2; abundance: few; d_gene: TRBD1; j_gene: TRBJ2-7
CDR3nt: TGTGCCAGCAGCGTAGAGAATCGGAATGAGCAGTTCTTC; CDR3aa: CASSVENRNEQFF; v_gene: TRBV9; abundance: -; d_gene: -; j_gene: TRBJ2-1
CDR3nt: TGTGCCAGCAGCCGAGGGACAGTGAGAGACGAGCAGTACTTC; CDR3aa: CASSRGTVRDEQYF; v_gene: TRBV7-8; abundance: -; d_gene: TRBD1; j_gene: TRBJ2-7
CDR3nt: TGTGCCACCAGCCGAGGGTCTCTTACTGGGGACGAGCAGTACTTC; CDR3aa: CATSRGSLTGDEQYF; v_gene: TRBV15; abundance: -; d_gene: -; j_gene: TRBJ2-7
CDR3nt: TGTGCCAGCAGCCTCGGACTAGCGGGGACACAAGAGACCCAGTACTTC; CDR3aa: CASSLGLAGTQETQYF; v_gene: TRBV5-4; abundance: -; d_gene: TRBD2; j_gene: TRBJ2-5
CDR3nt: TGTGCCAGTGTCCTGCGGCAGGGCGTAGGCGAGCAGTACTTC; CDR3aa: CASVLRQGVGEQYF; v_gene: TRBV19; abundance: -; d_gene: -; j_gene: TRBJ2-7
CDR3nt: TGTGCCAGCAGTGAAATCATGGCGACCTCTGGAAACACCATATATTTT; CDR3aa: CASSEIMATSGNTIYF; v_gene: TRBV6-1; abundance: -; d_gene: -; j_gene: TRBJ1-3